This entry is about one T cell receptor beta chain. Antigen specificity is unknown. The PCR ran on 60 Vbeta and 13 Jbeta primers. The assay was immunoSEQ multiplex PCR, and TCRdb's table has in-frame clones only and misses some. Of 95,000 to 150,000 clones in the sample, about 80% are singletons; the top ten hold about 3.9%. This specimen belongs to a study of cytomegalovirus exposure and HLA in healthy donors. Study conclusions and caveats: In a later analysis, at a false discovery rate of 0.05, about 15,000 TCR beta sequences were associated with HLA alleles. A likely sequencing artifact accounted for one observed cluster of highly shared sequence variants. For most subjects, TCR beta sequences were reported to predict HLA-A and HLA-B alleles with accuracy.

V gave up 1 base and J gave up 3 bases; unmatched junction bases: 2. The length of the CDR3 is 15 residues. In germline, CDR1 is SEHNR, CDR2 FQNEAQ (reference sequence). The sequencing sample was made of PBMCs. The sequence derives from a woman aged 40 to 50 in good health and CMV-seropositive. The chain employs TRBV7-9 and TRBJ2-3, with 9 bases identical to TRBD2. The CDR3 region has the DNA TGTGCCAGCAGCTTAGGGACTAGCGAAACAGATACGCAGTATTTT. As protein: CASSLGTSETDTQYF.